A selection of T cell receptor beta chains follows, all from one sample in a study of blood T cell repertoires in COVID-19. Profiling relied on immunoSEQ multiplex PCR, and the TCRdb table lists in-frame clones only, not all of them. The sample has approximately 380,000 clones; approximately 89% are singletons. Sequenced material: PBMCs or T cells enriched from blood (not recorded which). The receptors here all came from a woman aged 40 to 50 who had been exposed to COVID-19. Each CDR3 is given without its conserved first and last residue. The order of the fields is CDR3 length, J gene, D gene, V gene, CDR3 protein. D genes are given only for firm matches.

length: 14; J: TRBJ2-6; D: NA; V: TRBV6-8; CDR3: ASRKVAPAGANVLT
length: 13; J: TRBJ2-7; D: NA; V: TRBV19; CDR3: ASKSRAGKAGEQY
length: 11; J: TRBJ1-1; D: NA; V: TRBV12-5; CDR3: ASGLVMGDGAF
length: 14; J: TRBJ2-1; D: TRBD2; V: TRBV10-3; CDR3: AISVGTSGGLNEQF
length: 11; J: TRBJ1-5; D: NA; V: TRBV18; CDR3: ASSLGEVQPQH
length: 13; J: TRBJ1-3; D: NA; V: TRBV25-1; CDR3: ASSEYGTPSDTIY
length: 13; J: TRBJ2-5; D: TRBD2; V: TRBV6-4; CDR3: ASSERAGGRETQY
length: 13; J: TRBJ1-2; D: TRBD1; V: TRBV4-2; CDR3: ASSPQGASNYGYT
length: 9; J: TRBJ1-1; D: NA; V: TRBV7-9; CDR3: ASSTTRAAF
length: 12; J: TRBJ1-1; D: TRBD1; V: TRBV7-9; CDR3: ASSTRNRGSEAF
length: 10; J: TRBJ2-5; D: NA; V: TRBV5-1; CDR3: ASRPEEETQY
length: 11; J: TRBJ1-4; D: NA; V: TRBV18; CDR3: ASSPTTNEKLF
length: 12; J: TRBJ1-2; D: NA; V: TRBV24-1; CDR3: ATSEAGQPNDYT
length: 13; J: TRBJ1-4; D: TRBD1; V: TRBV11-2; CDR3: ASSISSGQREKLF
length: 13; J: TRBJ1-6; D: NA; V: TRBV5-1; CDR3: ASSLMGGLDSPLH
length: 12; J: TRBJ1-1; D: TRBD1; V: TRBV5-6; CDR3: ASSLDYRGTEAF
length: 14; J: TRBJ2-1; D: NA; V: TRBV7-2; CDR3: ASSLDGRLRGDEQF
length: 16; J: TRBJ2-2; D: NA; V: TRBV11-2; CDR3: ASSSTIARAKGTGELF
length: 13; J: TRBJ1-6; D: TRBD1; V: TRBV5-1; CDR3: ASSLAGTGGSPLH
length: 14; J: TRBJ2-2; D: NA; V: TRBV24-1; CDR3: ATSDLLGSITGELF
length: 14; J: TRBJ1-5; D: TRBD1; V: TRBV7-9; CDR3: ASSLYGDRDMKPQH
length: 12; J: TRBJ1-6; D: NA; V: TRBV6-2/TRBV6-3; CDR3: ASSSPSLRSPLH
length: 14; J: TRBJ2-6; D: NA; V: TRBV6-2/TRBV6-3; CDR3: ASSYPVTSGANVLT
length: 12; J: TRBJ1-1; D: TRBD1; V: TRBV5-6; CDR3: ASSYDRGVTEAF
length: 13; J: TRBJ1-2; D: NA; V: TRBV24-1; CDR3: ATSDSRGGLYGYT
length: 13; J: TRBJ2-7; D: TRBD1; V: TRBV6-5; CDR3: ASSYSVQGLSEQY
length: 12; J: TRBJ1-2; D: TRBD1; V: TRBV5-1; CDR3: ASSPQGASYGYT
length: 14; J: TRBJ1-2; D: TRBD1; V: TRBV7-3; CDR3: ASSSTLGQVERGYT
length: 10; J: TRBJ1-1; D: NA; V: TRBV11-3; CDR3: ASSPVQGAAF
length: 11; J: TRBJ1-5; D: NA; V: TRBV30; CDR3: AWSAGVQQPQH
length: 15; J: TRBJ2-7; D: NA; V: TRBV21-1; CDR3: ASSKVRVWRGSYEQY
length: 13; J: TRBJ1-1; D: NA; V: TRBV29-1; CDR3: SVGGRRERNTEAF
length: 12; J: TRBJ1-1; D: NA; V: TRBV7-2; CDR3: ASSSPGSNTEAF
length: 12; J: TRBJ1-4; D: NA; V: TRBV7-6; CDR3: ASSLEGGWGKLF
length: 8; J: TRBJ1-6; D: NA; V: TRBV7-9; CDR3: ASSLETLH
length: 12; J: TRBJ1-1; D: NA; V: TRBV27; CDR3: ASSLSGMYTEAF
length: 11; J: TRBJ1-1; D: NA; V: TRBV5-1; CDR3: ASSPQGNTEAF
length: 14; J: TRBJ1-1; D: TRBD1; V: TRBV5-1; CDR3: ASSLGQGGGDTEAF
length: 17; J: TRBJ1-5; D: NA; V: TRBV4-3; CDR3: ASSQDLGLISESNQPQH
length: 13; J: TRBJ2-5; D: TRBD2; V: TRBV5-6; CDR3: ASSSDRGGLETQY